The entry below describes one T cell receptor (beta chain). There is no known antigen for this receptor. The sample holds no much larger clone one base away, and base qualities are not on file. The cohort consisted of 600 to 750 healthy bone marrow donors. Cohort members were all nominally healthy when sampled, although unrecorded immune exposures were likely present. The donor tested CMV seronegative, placing the donor among the 352 seronegative members of the cohort. Every donor gave a peripheral blood sample, and the peripheral blood mononuclear cells from that sample were used for TCR beta sequencing. The Qiagen DNeasy Blood Extraction Kit was used to extract genomic DNA from the blood cell samples. These data belong to a study of cytomegalovirus exposure and HLA in healthy donors (dated by TCRdb to the late 2010s). Broadly, across the study: An earlier analysis of several hundred of the donors reported 250 to 300 Gb of sequence data and about 100 million unique TCR beta sequences from 150 million to 200 million T cells. A handful of DR-DQ haplotypes were handled as single units for association and clustering because linkage in the cohort was strong. An early release that covered about 600 HLA-typed donors contained about 300 gigabases of sequencing data and about 93 million unique TCR sequences. The number of donors typed differed by locus, with roughly 629-640 for A, B, C, DRB1 and DQB1, more than 500 for DQA1, some 570 for DPA1, and around 450 for DPB1. In a later genetic analysis, genome-wide SNP genotypes for 398 of the 666 donors were used, and that subset was treated as a discovery cohort. Rather than using new phenotypic data, the later analysis identified candidate immune exposures from TCR beta sequences and from how often those sequences occurred across donors. In an earlier analysis of 550 to 700 of the donors, high-throughput TCR beta sequencing was used to judge whether each TCR beta V gene segment behaved as functional or pseudogenic. Using immunosequencing, the study profiled T cell repertoires from approximately 700 subjects and related those repertoires to cytomegalovirus serostatus. Across some 400 genotyped donors of the cohort, an average of about 240,000 unique TCR beta nucleotide sequences per donor were sequenced, and 15% to 20% of those sequences were non-productive. Donor age, sex, ethnicity and CMV serostatus were compiled alongside the repertoire data. High-throughput TCR immunosequencing, statistical association of individual TCRs with disease status, and machine learning were combined to predict cytomegalovirus infection status. Both class I and class II loci were covered by HLA typing, at four-digit resolution. Every discovery cohort repertoire had been produced on one sequencing platform. To study patterns of TCR occurrence, a later analysis re-analyzed previously published TCR beta repertoires from around 700 donors and added high-resolution HLA genotyping. Along with the roughly 670-subject first cohort, a separate validation cohort of over a hundred different subjects was used. The genetic ancestry cluster associated with self-reported Caucasian donors included over 65% of the approximately 430 genotyped donors. The study was designed to test whether signatures of past pathogen exposure could be identified by cataloging public T cell receptors.

The library was generated by the immunoSEQ multiplex PCR assay. A mixture of 60 forward primers for TCR Vbeta segments and 13 reverse primers for TCR Jbeta segments was used in the multiplex PCR. Amplification of the CDR3 region of rearranged TCR beta genes was performed with a multiplex PCR assay on genomic DNA. The amplified TCR beta libraries were sequenced on the Illumina HiSeq System as 87-base-pair reads. In the source study's methods: Across the roughly 600 repertoires, a later analysis counted about 81 million unique TCR beta chains, roughly 11 million of which were shared by at least two donors. Raw reads were error-corrected and collapsed into unique sequences by a nearest-neighbor algorithm in which closely related sequences were merged to remove PCR and sequencing errors. CDR3 sequences were aligned to IMGT reference sequences to assign V, D and J gene segments. For a sequence to be retained, at least a six-nucleotide match to both a V gene segment and a J gene segment was required. Rearrangements were classified as productive when the CDR3 lacked stop codons and remained in frame with V and J, and all other rearrangements were classified as non-productive. CDR3 was defined by IMGT convention, running from the second conserved V-encoded cysteine to the conserved J-encoded phenylalanine. The earlier analysis of some 580 of the donors excluded any sequence lacking an unambiguous match to a single V gene segment. An earlier analysis of roughly 590 of the donors called V segments functional above 56.7% productive rearrangements and segregating when the between-donor standard deviation exceeded 5%. To diagnose cytomegalovirus status from the catalog of TCR beta chain sequences, a statistical classification framework was built. V and J gene assignment, in a later analysis, came from comparing TCR nucleotide sequences with IMGT/GENE-DB human TR gene sequences. A later analysis assigned CDR3 sequences and most-parsimonious VDJ recombination scenarios with the TCRdist pipeline. In a later analysis, every TCR beta chain was defined by the combination of its CDR3 amino acid sequence and its V-gene family, and reads without a unique V-gene family were dropped. In a later analysis, 500 to 650 highly shared, low-generation-probability nucleotide sequences were removed to address suspected cross-contamination and a sequencing artifact. In a later analysis, a clonal expansion index for each public chain was calculated from normalized within-repertoire ranks of inferred template counts. A later analysis computed generation probabilities with a VDJ recombination model fitted to out-of-frame rearrangements, and checked the results against IGoR. In a later analysis, hypergeometric tests were used to score TCR-TCR, TCR-HLA and TCR-CMV co-occurrence, with a repertoire-size bias correction applied to TCR pairs. False discovery rates were estimated in a later analysis by permuting HLA or CMV assignments 20 times. In a later analysis, co-occurring TCRs were grouped using DBSCAN, and TCRdist sequence similarity was added for clustering within HLA-allele-positive subsets. Repertoires with fewer than 30,000 or more than 120,000 public chains were left out of co-occurrence clustering, as were four to six repertoires with anomalous nucleotide sharing. TCRdb stores this immuneACCESS table with in-frame sequences only. Part of the clones is absent; in the studies checked, under half of the shortfall reflects unresolved V genes, and no reason is known for the rest. V and J calls and clone size follow that table, whereas D and trimming were derived from the DNA. The sample table lists just over 150,000 clones, around 76% of them with a count of one. The top ten clones comprise roughly 2% of the sample.

Measured from the cysteine to the phenylalanine, the CDR3 is 13 residues long. Only the CDR3 DNA is retained, 39 bases long and in frame from the first base. CDR1 is given as LNHDA and CDR2 as SQIVND, both from the germline V gene (reference sequence). V drops 7 bases and J drops 1 base, leaving 10 bases in between. What the authors observed across the whole study: The classifier was reported to diagnose cytomegalovirus status with high specificity and sensitivity in both the original and validation cohorts. In the study, around 150 TCR beta chains were listed as associated with cytomegalovirus. A further reported finding was that TCR beta sequences accurately predicted the HLA-A and HLA-B alleles for most subjects in the first cohort. Because HLA typing was unavailable for some donors at each locus, only the typed subset was used in association tests. At a false discovery rate of 0.05, a later analysis linked some 18,000 TCR beta sequences to specific HLA alleles. In an earlier analysis of approximately 590 of the donors, most TCR beta V segments appeared in productive rearrangements about 90% or about 30% of the time, broadly matching IMGT annotations. A few of the identified cytomegalovirus-associated TCR beta chains were confirmed in vitro to be specific for cytomegalovirus antigens. For the cohort, immune exposure information was limited to CMV serostatus. The earlier analysis of 587 of the donors excluded around 17 rarely observed V segments, including chromosome 9 orphons, because counts were too low. Sequencing depth was assumed to be roughly uniform across donors in the presence/absence analyses, though that assumption may not hold. Only TCR beta chains were sequenced in this cohort, and the absence of alpha or paired-chain data limited detectable features. When HLA alleles, especially DR and DQ, strongly co-occurred, attributing TCR associations to individual alleles was difficult. Compared with equally common non-associated chains, HLA-associated TCR beta chains in a later analysis were more clonally expanded and had lower generation probabilities. A later genetic analysis reported fewer N-insertions in productive TCRs among donors in an Asian-associated ancestry cluster than the roughly 650-donor mean. A later analysis reported that several top co-occurrence clusters appeared linked to parvovirus B19, influenza, CMV and Epstein-Barr virus. In a later analysis, the rate of TCR association differed among HLA loci, with DRB1 alleles having the most associated TCRs and HLA-C alleles having the fewest. An association between a missense DCLRE1C variant and V-gene and J-gene trimming of TCR beta chains was found in a later genetic analysis and replicated in an independent cohort. The sequencing pipeline was judged likely to have produced a cluster of highly shared sequence variants as a technical artifact. Linkage disequilibrium might explain the correlated functional status among segregating V segments, but an unknown experimental factor could not be excluded. Some IMGT-functional V segments, including TRBV6-2 and TRBV6-3, could not be told apart with the 87-base-pair reads, so those segments were excluded. While some public TCRs were present in many individuals, most TCR sequences turned up only very rarely across donors. According to the authors, the approach could potentially be generalized to other disease states and immunological phenotypes. A later analysis found that most CMV-associated TCR beta chains appeared HLA-restricted, with HLA associations seemingly driven largely by CMV exposure.

The source of this sequence is a female donor in good health and CMV-seronegative. The chain employs TRBV19 and TRBJ1-1; tentative D gene TRBD1, with 6 bases matching. Sequenced: PBMCs. The DNA sequence reads TGTGCCAGTACCCCGGGACAGAACACTGAAGCTTTCTTT. It codes for CASTPGQNTEAFF.